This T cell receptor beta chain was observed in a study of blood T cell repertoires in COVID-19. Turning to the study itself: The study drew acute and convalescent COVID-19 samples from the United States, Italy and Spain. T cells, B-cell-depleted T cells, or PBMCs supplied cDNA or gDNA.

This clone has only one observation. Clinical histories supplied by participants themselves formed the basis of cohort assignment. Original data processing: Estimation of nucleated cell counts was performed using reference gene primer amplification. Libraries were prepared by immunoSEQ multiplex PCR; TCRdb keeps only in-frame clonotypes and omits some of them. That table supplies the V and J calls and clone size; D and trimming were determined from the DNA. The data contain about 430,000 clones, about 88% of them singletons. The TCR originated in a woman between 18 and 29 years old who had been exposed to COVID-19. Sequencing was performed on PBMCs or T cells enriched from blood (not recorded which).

The CDR3 nucleotides are TGTGCCAGCAGCCCCGACAGGGTGGGTTCACTTAATCAGCCCCAGCATTTT. Translation: CASSPDRVGSLNQPQHF. This chain links TRBV7-8 with TRBJ1-5, with TRBD1 matching 7 bases. Trimming cost V 5 bases and J 4 bases; bases outside gene matches: 14. The CDR3 runs 17 residues. Germline V CDR1 and CDR2: SGHVS, FQNEAQ.